Following are 21 T cell receptor beta chains from one sample sequenced in a study of cytomegalovirus exposure and HLA in healthy donors. In the PCR, 60 Vbeta and 13 Jbeta primers were used. TCRdb keeps only in-frame clones here, not all; method: immunoSEQ multiplex PCR. The data hold about 200,000 clones, with almost 80% observed a single time. Sequenced input: PBMCs. The receptors here all came from a male donor in good health and CMV-seronegative.

The sample holds a few counts of this clone. V is TRBV4-1 and J is TRBJ2-7; D gene uncertain. Germline V CDR1 and CDR2: MGHRA, YSYEKL. Trimming took 1 base from V and 0 from J, leaving 16 bases between them. CDR3 length equals 17 residues. CDR3 loop: CASSQVAASPTSYEQYF. The CDR3 DNA reads as TGCGCCAGCAGCCAAGTCGCGGCATCGCCCACCTCCTACGAGCAGTACTTC.

This rearrangement joins TRBV5-1 to TRBJ2-1; TRBD1 agrees at 10 bases. Germline CDR1 is SGHRS and CDR2 is YFSETQ. V was clipped by 1 base and J by 6 bases; unmatched bases: 4. The length of the CDR3 is 15 residues. The CDR3 DNA reads TGCGCCAGCAGCTTGTTGACAGGGGGCGTCAATGAGCAGTTCTTC. Translated: CASSLLTGGVNEQFF.

This chain uses TRBV2 with TRBJ2-4; a weak D match, TRBD1 (7 bases). The germline gives CDR1 SNHLY, CDR2 FYNNEI. V shed 10 bases and J shed 6 bases, with 16 bases lying between them. The CDR3 contains 13 residues. The CDR3 region has the DNA TGTGCCACCCAGACAGGGAGGAGAAACATTCAGTACTTC. Translation: CATQTGRRNIQYF. The full variable domain, in which reference TRBV2 and TRBJ2-4 provide the parts outside the CDR3, is EPEVTQTPSHQVTQMGQEVILRCVPISNHLYFYWYRQILGQKVEFLVSFYNNEISEKSEIFDDQFSVERPDGSNFTLKIRSTKLEDSAMYFCATQTGRRNIQYFGAGTRLSVL.

The J gene is TRBJ2-7, the V gene TRBV14; TRBD1 matches at 10 bases. The CDR3 runs 15 residues. Trimming cost V 2 bases and J 5 bases; bases outside gene matches: 6. CDR1 SGHDN and CDR2 FVKESK come from the germline V gene. CDR3 bases: TGTGCCAGCAGCCAATTCGGGACAGGGGTTAACGAGCAGTACTTC. It specifies CASSQFGTGVNEQYF.

This rearrangement joins TRBV5-1 to TRBJ1-2; the D gene is possibly TRBD1 (6 bases). Trimming pared 3 bases from V and 8 bases from J, leaving 17 bases between. This CDR3 is built from 14 residues. Germline CDR1 and CDR2: SGHRS and YFSETQ. The DNA for the CDR3 is TGCGCCAGCAGCTGCCCAAACAGGGTACGGGGCTACACCTTC. It specifies CASSCPNRVRGYTF.

This chain links TRBV29-1 with TRBJ1-2, with D uncertain. The CDR3 consists of 15 residues. The V end lost 7 bases, the J end lost 1 base, and 19 bases lay between the germline ends. The V gene's germline CDR1 is SQVTM and CDR2 ANQGSEA. CDR3 sequence (DNA): TGCAGCGCTGTTACCCGCGGGAACCTTAACTATGGCTACACCTTC. This codes for CSAVTRGNLNYGYTF.

The genes are TRBV19 and TRBJ2-5, with D perhaps TRBD1 (5 bases). Judging by the DNA end, TRBJ2-7 fits better; the J call may be wrong. There are 13 residues in the CDR3. Per germline, CDR1 LNHDA and CDR2 SQIVND (reference sequence). The CDR3 bases are TGTGCCAGTAGCCTCAGGGTCTCCTACGAGCAGTACTTC. Its translation: CASSLRVSYEQYF.

The V call is TRBV19, the J call TRBJ1-3; D is undetermined. V was shortened by 2 bases and J by 4 bases, with 3 bases between the two germline ends. The V gene's germline CDR1 is LNHDA and CDR2 SQIVND (reference sequence). This CDR3 is 12 amino acids long. CDR3 in DNA: TGTGCCAGTAGTATAACAGGAAACACCATATATTTT. Translation gives CASSITGNTIYF.

Of note for this clone: A junction end diverges from the germline sequence, so it may reflect a read error. V is TRBV7-9 and J is TRBJ2-7; possible D gene TRBD1, 5 bases. This CDR3 region has 13 residues. Germline assignment: CDR1 SEHNR and CDR2 FQNEAQ (reference sequence). CDR3 loop: CSSSQGAAYEQYF. The CDR3 nucleotides read TGTTCCAGCAGCCAGGGTGCGGCCTACGAGCAGTACTTC.

The genes are TRBV5-6 and TRBJ2-7, with 16 bases matching TRBD2. The DNA end is a closer match to TRBJ2-5, so the J assignment may be wrong. This CDR3 is 18 amino acids long. Germline V gene lookup returns CDR1 SGHDT and CDR2 YYEEEE. The DNA for the CDR3 is TGTGCCAGCAGCGCCGGGACTAGCGGGAGGGCCGAGAGAGAGACCCAGTACTTC. Translation: CASSAGTSGRAERETQYF.

This rearrangement joins TRBV28 to TRBJ2-7; 7 bases are shared with TRBD2. CDR1 is MDHEN, CDR2 SYDVKM, per germline. The CDR3 is 15 residues long. The J segment lost 0 bases and the V segment lost 4 bases, leaving 6 bases of the junction unmatched. The CDR3 sequence: CASSWDYKGSYEQYF. DNA of the CDR3: TGTGCCAGCAGTTGGGACTATAAGGGCTCCTACGAGCAGTACTTC.

The chain links TRBV27 to TRBJ1-4; 10 bases match TRBD1. V was pared by 6 bases and J by 9 bases, with 4 bases of the junction left unmatched. The CDR3 has 13 amino acids. Germline V gene data show CDR1 as MNHEY and CDR2 as SMNVEV (reference sequence). The CDR3: CASSSDRGKKLFF. Here the CDR3 DNA reads TGTGCCAGCAGCTCGGACAGGGGGAAAAAACTGTTTTTT.

The chain uses TRBV21-1 and TRBJ2-7; the D call in the table, TRBD2, was not verified against the DNA. TRBV21-1 represents a pseudogene. This CDR3 region has 12 residues. CDR3 sequence: CASSHGGVEQYF. The CDR3 coding sequence is TGTGCCAGCAGCCACGGAGGGGTCGAGCAGTACTTC.

The chain combines TRBV5-4 with TRBJ2-5; 10 nucleotides agree with TRBD1. J lost 0 bases, V lost 4 bases, and 6 bases had no gene match. The CDR3 loop spans 16 amino acids. From germline, CDR1 is SGHNT and CDR2 YYREEE (reference sequence). The CDR3 sequence is CASSPGQGMYQETQYF. The DNA for the CDR3 is TGTGCCAGCAGCCCGGGACAGGGGATGTACCAAGAGACCCAGTACTTC.

The V gene is TRBV9, the J gene TRBJ2-2, with 9 bases lining up with TRBD2. Unmatched junction bases numbered 10, after V lost 0 bases and J lost 7 bases. CDR1 and CDR2 from the germline V gene are SGDLS and YYNGEE. The CDR3 loop spans 17 amino acids. CDR3 nucleotide sequence: TGTGCCAGCAGCGTAGCTGGTAGCGGGAGTTCTAACGGGGAGCTGTTTTTT. This sequence encodes CASSVAGSGSSNGELFF.

This chain joins TRBV18 and TRBJ2-3; unclear D gene. The CDR3 is 13 amino acids. V was trimmed by 5 bases and J by 5 bases, leaving 11 bases between them. CDR1 is KGHSH, CDR2 LQKENI, per germline. This chain's CDR3 is CASSTVGGDTQYF. The CDR3, as DNA: TGTGCCAGCTCAACTGTAGGCGGAGATACGCAGTATTTT.

The genes are TRBV7-2 and TRBJ2-3, with 9 bases aligning to TRBD2. Germline CDR1 reads SGHTA; CDR2 reads FQGNSA. The J segment lost 2 bases and the V segment lost 4 bases, leaving 4 bases of the junction unmatched. The CDR3 loop spans 15 amino acids. The CDR3 region is CASSYLAGVTDTQYF. DNA of the CDR3: TGTGCCAGCAGCTATTTAGCGGGAGTCACAGATACGCAGTATTTT.

This chain connects TRBV10-1 to TRBJ2-3; 12 positions agree with TRBD2. V shed 6 bases, J shed 0 bases, and the junction held 13 bases outside the gene matches. This CDR3 has 19 residues. CDR1 is WNHNN, CDR2 SYGVQD, per germline (reference sequence). CDR3 residues: CASSVFGLAGHPSTDTQYF. The CDR3 coding sequence is TGCGCCAGCAGCGTCTTCGGACTAGCGGGACACCCTAGCACAGATACGCAGTATTTT.

This clone was observed once. The chain couples TRBV30 to TRBJ2-3; the match to TRBD1 covers 9 bases. CDR3 size: 14 residues. Germline V gene lookup returns CDR1 GTSNPN and CDR2 SVGIG (reference sequence). V gave up 2 bases and J gave up 5 bases; unmatched junction bases: 5. The CDR3 DNA sequence: TGTGCCTGGAGTACAGGGGGCTTAGGAGATACGCAGTATTTT. Translation: CAWSTGGLGDTQYF.

CDR3 sequence: CASSSDREETQYF. Written as DNA, the CDR3 is TGTGCCAGCTCATCGGACAGGGAAGAGACCCAGTACTTC. This chain uses TRBV18 with TRBJ2-5, with 8 bases lining up with TRBD1. Trimming at V came to 5 bases and at J to 3 bases, leaving 2 bases not matched to a gene. Germline CDR1 KGHSH, CDR2 LQKENI. This CDR3 spans 13 amino acids.

The CDR3 loop is CASRNPRENTEAFF. DNA of the CDR3: TGTGCCAGTCGCAACCCTCGGGAGAACACTGAAGCTTTCTTT. The chain carries TRBV21-1 and TRBJ1-1. TRBV21-1 is termed a pseudogene. CDR3 length: 14 residues.